The 16 T cell receptor beta chains presented below share a single source sample, sequenced in a study of post-analysis software for immune sequencing data. General observations from the study: Controls had lower frequencies than patients of about 5 TRBV segments, which included TRBV5-6, TRBV5-1 and TRBV20-1.

Tagging with unique molecular identifiers was a feature of the TCR beta cDNA libraries. TCRdb itself ran the PCR reads through MiXCR, one entry per CDR3 protein. This table has around 250,000 distinct CDR3 sequences, roughly a third appearing once. Their target antigens are unknown. The sample consisted of blood. Receptors were obtained from a girl under 18 with multiple sclerosis.

This clonotype was picked up many times. This chain joins TRBV20-1 and TRBJ1-2; 8 nucleotides match TRBD1. The germline CDR1 and CDR2 sequences are DFQATT and SNEGSKA (reference sequence). CDR3 length: 15 residues. Trimming took 3 bases from V and 6 from J; bases not matched to a gene: 12. The CDR3 DNA reads TGCAGTGCTAGTGGAATCAGGACAGGGAGGAATGGCTACACCTTC. Translation gives CSASGIRTGRNGYTF.

The rearrangement links TRBV11-1 to TRBJ2-7; 7 bases line up with TRBD1. This CDR3 comprises 13 residues. Trimming took 3 bases from V and 5 from J; bases not matched to a gene: 4. The germline CDR1 and CDR2 sequences are SGHAT and FQDESV (reference sequence). The CDR3: CASSFRGTDEQYF. CDR3 bases: TGTGCCAGCAGCTTCAGGGGGACGGACGAGCAGTACTTC.

In this sample, this clonotype turned up many times. The V and J genes are TRBV9 and TRBJ2-3, with 7 positions matching TRBD2. In germline, CDR1 is SGDLS, CDR2 YYNGEE. The CDR3 runs to 17 residues. V lost 0 bases to trimming and J lost 5 bases; unmatched junction nucleotides: 12. The CDR3 bases are TGTGCCAGCAGCGTAGCTATTAGGAAGCGGGGAGGAGATACGCAGTATTTT. This gives the protein CASSVAIRKRGGDTQYF.

The V and J genes are TRBV12-3 or TRBV12-4 and TRBJ2-3, with D possibly called TRBD1 or TRBD2 (5 bases each). Trimming pared 6 bases from V and 6 bases from J, leaving 10 bases between. The CDR3 has 12 residues. CDR3 sequence: CASSTGADTQYF. CDR3 DNA sequence: TGTGCCAGCAGCACCGGGGCGGATACGCAGTATTTT.

In its sample, this clonotype was seen many times. The V call is TRBV20-1, the J call TRBJ1-2; unclear D gene. Germline V gene sequence: CDR1 DFQATT, CDR2 SNEGSKA (reference sequence). The CDR3 loop spans 12 amino acids. Trimming took off 6 bases at V and 4 bases at J, with 12 bases between the two ends. CDR3 nucleotide sequence: TGCAGTGCCCCTGTTTCCGGCTATGGCTACACCTTC. It specifies CSAPVSGYGYTF.

CDR3 residues: CSAVGPYNEQFF. The CDR3 nucleotides are TGCAGTGCCGTCGGCCCCTACAATGAGCAGTTCTTC. The V call is TRBV20-1, the J call TRBJ2-1; D is undetermined. Trimming removed 6 bases from V and 2 bases from J, with 8 bases in between. Germline-derived CDR1 and CDR2 are DFQATT and SNEGSKA (reference sequence). CDR3 length: 12 amino acids.

This chain joins TRBV7-9 and TRBJ1-4; 7 nucleotides align to TRBD1. The CDR3 is 17 amino acids. V shed 4 bases, J shed 3 bases, and the junction held 11 bases outside the gene matches. CDR1 SEHNR and CDR2 FQNEAQ come from the germline V gene (reference sequence). The CDR3, as DNA: TGTGCCAGCAGCTCTCGAGGCAGGGGGAAACCTAATGAAAAACTGTTTTTT. Translation: CASSSRGRGKPNEKLFF.

This clonotype was seen many times. The chain carries TRBV5-1 and TRBJ1-2; 9 bases are shared with TRBD1. CDR1 is SGHRS, CDR2 YFSETQ, per germline. CDR3 length equals 13 residues. V trimming: 3 bases; J trimming: 5 bases; junction bases outside the gene matches: 2. The CDR3 loop is CASSWTGEYGYTF. The CDR3 DNA reads TGCGCCAGCAGCTGGACAGGGGAATATGGCTACACCTTC.

About this clonotype: Because it lacks the conserved phenylalanine or tryptophan at the end, this CDR3 is likely a read error. V usage is TRBV3-1 and J usage is TRBJ1-1; no clear D gene. This CDR3 has 14 residues. V lost 5 bases and J lost 4, with 14 bases in between. The V gene's germline CDR1 is LGHDT and CDR2 YNNKEL (reference sequence). CDR3 amino acids: CASSSPVGPTEAFL. The CDR3 DNA reads TGTGCCAGCAGCTCCCCAGTGGGTCCCACTGAAGCTTTCTTG.

This clonotype was detected many times. The chain recombines TRBV6-5 with TRBJ2-5; D possibly corresponds to TRBD2 (5 bases). CDR1 is MNHEY, CDR2 SVGAGI, per germline. V lost 5 bases to trimming and J lost 2 bases, with 15 bases between them. The CDR3 has 15 residues. DNA of the CDR3: TGTGCCAGCAGTGGCCCCGGCGGGCTACAAGAGACCCAGTACTTC. It encodes CASSGPGGLQETQYF.

The V and J genes are TRBV3-1 and TRBJ2-3; D gene uncertain. Looked up from germline, CDR1 is LGHDT and CDR2 is YNNKEL (reference sequence). The ends were cut back, 0 bases at V and 3 bases at J, with 4 bases in the middle. The CDR3 has 13 residues. For the CDR3, the DNA is TGTGCCAGCAGCCAAGAGTGGACAGATACGCAGTATTTT. It codes for CASSQEWTDTQYF.

This clonotype came up many times. The chain is built from TRBV5-1 and TRBJ2-2; D is ambiguous. The V end lost 0 bases, the J end lost 3 bases, and 6 bases lay between the germline ends. The CDR3 extends over 14 amino acids. CDR1 and CDR2 from the germline V gene are SGHRS and YFSETQ. CDR3 region: CASSLDSYTGELFF. The CDR3 DNA sequence: TGCGCCAGCAGCTTGGACAGTTACACCGGGGAGCTGTTTTTT.

Remarks on this clonotype: Being one base from a much bigger clone, this may be a read error. This chain links TRBV20-1 with TRBJ2-1; no firm D call. CDR1 is DFQATT, CDR2 SNEGSKA, per germline (reference sequence). There are 15 residues in the CDR3. Trimming removed 1 base at V and 0 bases at J, with 10 bases between. CDR3 region: CSARGRRSSYNEQFF. The CDR3 nucleotides are TGCAGTGCTAGAGGTCGTAGGAGCTCCTACAATGAGCAGTTCTTC.

This clonotype was observed at least ten times. The rearrangement joins TRBV28 to TRBJ2-1, with 10 nucleotides matching TRBD2. Losses at the gene ends were 6 bases for V and 5 bases for J; bases not matched to a gene: 7. The germline V gene has CDR1 MDHEN and CDR2 SYDVKM. CDR3 length equals 15 residues. CDR3 in amino acids: CASRDASGGHNEQFF. Here the CDR3 DNA reads TGTGCCAGCAGGGACGCTAGCGGGGGCCACAATGAGCAGTTCTTC.

Turning to this clonotype: This could be a read error, since a much larger clone is one nucleotide away. The V gene is TRBV6-1, the J gene TRBJ1-2; 7 positions match TRBD1. This CDR3 region has 17 residues. J gave up 6 bases and V 8 bases, and 21 bases lay outside the gene matches. The V gene's germline CDR1 is MNHNS and CDR2 SASEGT. This CDR3 reads CASARTDRPPTNHGYTF. Written as DNA, the CDR3 is TGTGCCAGCGCGCGAACGGACAGGCCCCCTACCAACCATGGCTACACCTTC.

This chain uses TRBV6-6 with TRBJ1-6; D gene unclear. The CDR3 totals 16 residues. The germline V gene has CDR1 MNHNY and CDR2 SVGAGI (reference sequence). V dropped 0 bases and J dropped 10 bases, with 16 bases sitting between them. The CDR3 here is CASSYSHTGTRSPLHF. In nucleotides, the CDR3 is TGTGCCAGCAGTTACTCCCATACCGGAACGAGGTCACCCCTCCACTTT.